This T cell receptor beta chain is drawn from a study of shared clonotypes between healthy human individuals. The genomic DNA of each subset was split evenly across several immunoSEQ plates. Measured with immunoSEQ multiplex PCR; TCRdb has only the in-frame clones, and not every one. The sample lists roughly 640,000 clones, 97% occurring once. Trimming cost V 5 bases and J 0 bases, with 14 bases left between them. The CDR3 sequence is 16 residues long. Germline V gene sequence: CDR1 MNHEY, CDR2 SMNVEV (reference sequence). The V call is TRBV27, the J call TRBJ1-5, with D perhaps TRBD1 (6 bases). Source material: naive CD4+ T cells sorted from blood. Subset described: CD45RA+ positively selected. The source is a woman in her twenties or thirties in good health. This chain's CDR3 is CASSPRQVFSNQPQHF. The CDR3 nucleotides are TGTGCCAGCAGTCCGCGACAGGTTTTTAGCAATCAGCCCCAGCATTTT.